This T cell receptor (beta chain) was sequenced during a study of blood T cell repertoires in COVID-19. Overall study: Sample material is recorded as cDNA or gDNA derived from T cells, B-cell-depleted T cells, or PBMCs.

The germline V gene encodes CDR1 SGHTA and CDR2 FQGTGA. This CDR3 is 14 amino acids long. With 4 bases clipped from V and 4 bases from J, the junction kept 4 bases outside the gene matches. Source study methods: Amplified reference gene primers provided the basis for estimating nucleated cell counts. Assay used: immunoSEQ multiplex PCR; TCRdb lists only in-frame clones, some missing. V, J and clone size are taken as reported in that table, and D and trimming were inferred from the DNA itself. The data contain 80,000 to 95,000 clones, roughly 86% of them singletons. The chain combines TRBV7-3 with TRBJ2-3; 8 nucleotides agree with TRBD2. The sequence was obtained from a woman older than 75 in a cohort sampled during active or convalescent COVID-19. Sequencing was done on a sample of peripheral blood. CDR3 nucleotide sequence: TGTGCCAGCAGCTCGGGACTAGGCGCAGATACGCAGTATTTT. Its protein product is CASSSGLGADTQYF.